This is a list of T cell receptor beta chains from one sample in a study of shared clonotypes between healthy human individuals. Method: immunoSEQ multiplex PCR; TCRdb's copy keeps in-frame clones and lacks some. The sample contains some 1 million clones, roughly 75% of which appear only once. Material: memory CD4+ T cells sorted from blood. Receptors were obtained from a man aged 18 to 29 in good health. CDR3s include the opening cysteine and the closing phenylalanine or tryptophan. The order of the fields is J gene, D gene, clone size, V gene, CDR3 protein, CDR3 DNA. D genes are given only for firm matches. Size values are once, few and many counts, or a class for expanded clones, and some rows have none.

J gene: TRBJ1-4
D gene: -
clone size: once
V gene: TRBV18
CDR3 protein: CASSPGEGEKLFF
CDR3 DNA: TGTGCCAGCTCACCAGGGGAGGGCGAAAAACTGTTTTTT

J gene: TRBJ2-2
D gene: -
clone size: -
V gene: TRBV5-1
CDR3 protein: CASSRTGTGELFF
CDR3 DNA: TGCGCCAGCAGCAGGACGGGGACCGGGGAGCTGTTTTTT

J gene: TRBJ2-5
D gene: -
clone size: few
V gene: TRBV7-6
CDR3 protein: CASSLVSGSSQETQYF
CDR3 DNA: TGTGCCAGCAGCTTAGTCTCAGGGTCGAGCCAAGAGACCCAGTACTTC

J gene: TRBJ1-2
D gene: -
clone size: -
V gene: TRBV21-1
CDR3 protein: CASSVGDRPSYGYTF
CDR3 DNA: TGTGCCAGCAGCGTAGGGGACAGACCTTCCTATGGCTACACCTTC

J gene: TRBJ1-5
D gene: TRBD1
clone size: -
V gene: TRBV19
CDR3 protein: CASSGTGGRNQPQHF
CDR3 DNA: TGTGCCAGTAGTGGGACAGGGGGGCGCAATCAGCCCCAGCATTTT

J gene: TRBJ1-1
D gene: -
clone size: -
V gene: TRBV9
CDR3 protein: CASSVVGDTEAFF
CDR3 DNA: TGTGCCAGCAGCGTAGTAGGGGACACTGAAGCTTTCTTT

J gene: TRBJ1-1
D gene: TRBD1
clone size: -
V gene: TRBV5-6
CDR3 protein: CASSLGDRGNTEAFF
CDR3 DNA: TGTGCCAGCAGCTTGGGGGACAGGGGAAACACTGAAGCTTTCTTT

J gene: TRBJ1-4
D gene: -
clone size: few
V gene: TRBV4-1
CDR3 protein: CASSDQTIEKLFF
CDR3 DNA: TGCGCCAGCAGCGATCAGACCATCGAAAAACTGTTTTTT

J gene: TRBJ2-7
D gene: -
clone size: once
V gene: TRBV19
CDR3 protein: CASSLAISYEQYF
CDR3 DNA: TGTGCCAGTAGCCTAGCTATCTCCTACGAGCAGTACTTC

J gene: TRBJ1-6
D gene: -
clone size: once
V gene: TRBV6-6
CDR3 protein: CASCPGAEGSPLHF
CDR3 DNA: TGTGCCAGCTGCCCGGGGGCTGAAGGTTCACCCCTCCACTTT

J gene: TRBJ2-7
D gene: -
clone size: few
V gene: TRBV14
CDR3 protein: CASSQDDRTYEQYF
CDR3 DNA: TGTGCCAGCAGCCAAGATGACAGAACCTACGAGCAGTACTTC

J gene: TRBJ2-7
D gene: TRBD2
clone size: -
V gene: TRBV30
CDR3 protein: CAWKFSGTSYEQYF
CDR3 DNA: TGTGCCTGGAAATTCAGCGGGACTTCCTACGAGCAGTACTTC

J gene: TRBJ1-5
D gene: TRBD1
clone size: -
V gene: TRBV15
CDR3 protein: CATSPGQGQPQHF
CDR3 DNA: TGTGCCACCAGCCCGGGACAGGGACAGCCCCAGCATTTT

J gene: TRBJ2-7
D gene: -
clone size: -
V gene: TRBV7-9
CDR3 protein: CASSPPAGLSQYF
CDR3 DNA: TGTGCCAGCAGCCCTCCGGCCGGCTTATCGCAGTACTTC

J gene: TRBJ2-1
D gene: -
clone size: once
V gene: TRBV7-2
CDR3 protein: CASSPDGGGTYNEQFF
CDR3 DNA: TGTGCCAGCAGCCCCGATGGAGGCGGGACCTACAATGAGCAGTTCTTC

J gene: TRBJ2-7
D gene: TRBD2
clone size: -
V gene: TRBV27
CDR3 protein: CASSLSFGLAAARDEQYF
CDR3 DNA: TGTGCCAGCAGTTTAAGTTTTGGACTAGCGGCCGCTCGCGACGAGCAGTACTTC

J gene: TRBJ2-2
D gene: -
clone size: -
V gene: TRBV27
CDR3 protein: CASSTSLPNRELFF
CDR3 DNA: TGTGCCAGCAGTACCTCGCTACCTAATCGGGAGCTGTTTTTT

J gene: TRBJ2-3
D gene: TRBD1
clone size: -
V gene: TRBV5-1
CDR3 protein: CASSLETGAGDTQYF
CDR3 DNA: TGCGCCAGCAGCTTGGAGACAGGGGCGGGAGATACGCAGTATTTT

J gene: TRBJ1-2
D gene: -
clone size: -
V gene: TRBV9
CDR3 protein: CASSPSVAGKHYGYTF
CDR3 DNA: TGTGCCAGCAGCCCCAGCGTGGCAGGGAAGCACTATGGCTACACCTTC

J gene: TRBJ1-4
D gene: TRBD1
clone size: many
V gene: TRBV7-8
CDR3 protein: CASTRTGGNEKLFF
CDR3 DNA: TGTGCCAGCACCCGGACAGGGGGAAATGAAAAACTGTTTTTT

J gene: TRBJ2-1
D gene: TRBD2
clone size: -
V gene: TRBV5-1
CDR3 protein: CASSFTSGVQFF
CDR3 DNA: TGCGCCAGCAGCTTCACTAGCGGAGTGCAGTTCTTC

J gene: TRBJ1-2
D gene: -
clone size: -
V gene: TRBV5-6
CDR3 protein: CASSPGGLGDGYTF
CDR3 DNA: TGTGCCAGCAGCCCCGGGGGGCTCGGGGATGGCTACACCTTC

J gene: TRBJ1-6
D gene: -
clone size: -
V gene: TRBV28
CDR3 protein: CASSQAGTLIQSNSPLHF
CDR3 DNA: TGTGCCAGCAGTCAAGCCGGGACCCTGATTCAATCTAATTCACCCCTCCACTTT